Below, 5 T cell receptor beta chains from the same sample are listed, as sequenced in a study of chemoradiotherapy in HPV16-positive cancers. Produced via immunoSEQ multiplex PCR; TCRdb's table is partial and in-frame only. The sample has around 5,000 clones; roughly 90% are singletons. The sample in question was tumor tissue, obtained from a patient who underwent chemoradiotherapy. Every receptor here comes from a human donor with HPV-associated anogenital cancer.

This clone was found once. This chain uses TRBV18 with TRBJ1-1; D gene ambiguous. The germline V gene has CDR1 KGHSH and CDR2 LQKENI. The CDR3 extends over 16 amino acids. V was shortened by 3 bases and J by 0 bases, with 14 bases between the two germline ends. CDR3 nucleotide sequence: TGTGCCAGCTCACCGGGCAGGTCCCTCATGAACACTGAAGCTTTCTTT. Translating it yields CASSPGRSLMNTEAFF.

The chain is built from TRBV7-8 and TRBJ2-7; D not certain. The CDR3 length is 14 residues. Germline CDR1 and CDR2: SGHVS and FQNEAQ. Trimming took off 5 bases at V and 3 bases at J, with 14 bases between the two ends. The DNA of the CDR3 is TGTGCCAGCAGCCTAAAGGGCCCGGACTACGAGCAGTACGTC. It translates to CASSLKGPDYEQYV.

V usage is TRBV9 and J usage is TRBJ2-2; 9 bases line up with TRBD2. This CDR3 contains 18 residues. V shed 0 bases, J shed 0 bases, and the junction held 6 bases outside the gene matches. CDR1 and CDR2 (germline): SGDLS, YYNGEE. CDR3 amino acids: CASSVGDSGRPNTGELFF. The CDR3 DNA reads as TGTGCCAGCAGCGTAGGAGATAGCGGGAGACCGAACACCGGGGAGCTGTTTTTT.

This clone was counted a single time. This rearrangement joins TRBV5-4 to TRBJ2-4; 8 bases align to TRBD1. The junction had 5 bases not matched to a gene; V was cut back by 3 bases and J by 3 bases. Germline V gene sequence: CDR1 SGHNT, CDR2 YYREEE (reference sequence). The length of the CDR3 is 15 residues. The CDR3 protein is CASSSDREDKNIQYF. The CDR3 coding sequence is TGTGCCAGCAGCTCGGACAGGGAAGACAAAAACATTCAGTACTTC.

This clone was counted between two and nine times. The chain links TRBV29-1 to TRBJ2-1; TRBD2 agrees at 12 bases. The germline V gene encodes CDR1 SQVTM and CDR2 ANQGSEA. J lost 5 bases, V lost 6 bases, and 5 bases had no gene match. This CDR3 comprises 14 residues. CDR3 sequence (DNA): TGCAGCGTGAAGACTAGCGGGAGAGACAATGAGCAGTTCTTC. Protein: CSVKTSGRDNEQFF.